This paragraph reports one T cell receptor beta chain. This sample is part of a study of T cell changes during pregnancy in multiple sclerosis. The repertoire was sequenced with immunoSEQ multiplex PCR; TCRdb's copy has only in-frame clones and lacks some. This table holds some 85,000 clones, just under 95% found once. The sequence was obtained from a female donor in good health, enrolled as a control in a pregnancy study. The material was peripheral blood, obtained in the second trimester of pregnancy.

The CDR3 loop reads CASSIQQGGYEQYF. The CDR3 coding sequence is TGTGCCAGTAGTATCCAACAGGGTGGGTACGAGCAGTACTTC. The J gene is TRBJ2-7, the V gene TRBV19; a possible D gene is TRBD1 (6 bases). Per the germline V gene, CDR1 is LNHDA and CDR2 is SQIVND (reference sequence). This CDR3 has 14 amino acids. The V gene lost 3 bases and the J gene lost 4 bases, with 13 bases spanning the gap.